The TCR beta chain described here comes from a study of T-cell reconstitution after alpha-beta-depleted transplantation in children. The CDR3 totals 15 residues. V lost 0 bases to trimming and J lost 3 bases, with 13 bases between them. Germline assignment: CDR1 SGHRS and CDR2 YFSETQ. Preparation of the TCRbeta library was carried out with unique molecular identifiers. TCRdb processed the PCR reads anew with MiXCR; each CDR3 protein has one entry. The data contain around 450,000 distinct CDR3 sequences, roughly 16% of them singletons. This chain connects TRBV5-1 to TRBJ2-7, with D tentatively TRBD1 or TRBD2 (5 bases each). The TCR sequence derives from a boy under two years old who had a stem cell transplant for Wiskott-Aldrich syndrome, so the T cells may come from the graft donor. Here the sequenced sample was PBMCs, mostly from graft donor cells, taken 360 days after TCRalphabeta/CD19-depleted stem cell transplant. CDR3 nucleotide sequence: TGCGCCAGCAGCTTGGGGGGACGCAGCCGCTACGAGCAGTACTTC. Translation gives CASSLGGRSRYEQYF.